Listed below are T cell receptor beta chains from one sample, sequenced in a study of Graves' ophthalmopathy and Graves' hyperthyroidism. TCRdb recomputed calls from the multiplex PCR reads with MiXCR, one row per CDR3 protein. The data contain about 220,000 distinct CDR3 sequences, 20% to 25% of them singletons. The specimen sequenced was peripheral blood. The origin of the receptors is a woman aged 45-59 years with Graves' ophthalmopathy. Each CDR3 is given with its conserved first and last residue. D genes are given only for firm matches. Size is stated for part of the rows, as once, few or many counts, or as a class when the clone is expanded.

v_call	j_call	cdr3_length	clone_size	d_call	cdr3_aa	cdr3_nt
TRBV29-1	TRBJ2-5	11	few	NA	CSAGAGETQYF	TGCAGCGCTGGGGCCGGGGAGACCCAGTACTTC
TRBV28	TRBJ2-7	13	many	NA	CASSRGTSYEQYF	TGTGCCAGCAGTAGGGGAACCTCCTACGAGCAGTACTTC
TRBV25-1	TRBJ1-6	15	many	NA	CASSESTVGNSPLHF	TGTGCCAGCAGTGAATCTACGGTCGGCAATTCACCCCTCCACTTT
TRBV10-3	TRBJ2-7	15	few	TRBD2	CAIKISGGWVNEQYF	TGTGCCATCAAAATTAGCGGGGGCTGGGTAAACGAGCAGTACTTC
TRBV24-1	TRBJ2-7	14	NA	NA	CATSDLHGQGEQYF	TGTGCCACCAGTGATTTGCATGGCCAGGGGGAGCAGTACTTC
TRBV7-3	TRBJ2-7	14	many	TRBD1	CASSPRGQRYEQYF	TGTGCCAGCAGCCCCAGGGGGCAGAGGTACGAGCAGTACTTC
TRBV3-1	TRBJ2-5	12	many	NA	CASSPKGVPQYF	TGTGCCAGCAGCCCGAAGGGGGTGCCCCAGTACTTC
TRBV29-1	TRBJ1-1	14	many	NA	CSGDQGASGTEAFF	TGCAGCGGTGACCAGGGCGCATCGGGAACTGAAGCTTTCTTT
TRBV7-2	TRBJ1-2	14	many	NA	CASSGRQVPRSYTF	TGTGCCAGCAGCGGAAGACAGGTCCCCAGATCCTACACCTTC
TRBV20-1	TRBJ1-5	13	few	NA	CSARGGEVQPQHF	TGCAGTGCTAGAGGGGGGGAGGTTCAGCCCCAGCATTTT
TRBV7-6	TRBJ2-5	14	many	NA	CASSLRWGVETQYF	TGTGCCAGCAGCTTAAGGTGGGGTGTAGAGACCCAGTACTTC
TRBV28	TRBJ2-7	15	many	TRBD2	CASSTVGGGPYEQYF	TGTGCCAGCAGCACGGTTGGGGGAGGGCCGTACGAGCAGTACTTC
TRBV20-1	TRBJ2-5	15	once	TRBD1	CSARGATGADETQYF	TGCAGTGCTAGAGGCGCGACAGGGGCGGATGAGACCCAGTACTTC
TRBV12-3/TRBV12-4	TRBJ2-7	12	many	NA	CASTGEDYEQYF	TGTGCCAGCACCGGGGAAGACTACGAGCAGTACTTC
TRBV4-3	TRBJ2-7	13	NA	TRBD1	CASSQGTGFEQYF	TGCGCCAGCAGCCAAGGGACAGGGTTCGAGCAGTACTTC
TRBV20-1	TRBJ2-2	15	many	TRBD1	CSARTGGLDTGELFF	TGCAGTGCTAGAACAGGGGGCTTGGACACCGGGGAGCTGTTTTTT
TRBV20-1	TRBJ1-6	12	many	NA	CSARSGQGSLHF	TGCAGTGCTAGATCAGGCCAGGGATCCCTCCACTTT
TRBV6-1	TRBJ2-7	14	many	NA	CASSSSDGSYEQYF	TGTGCCAGCAGTAGCTCCGACGGTTCCTACGAGCAGTACTTC
TRBV6-1	TRBJ2-7	15	many	TRBD2	CASSKQTSVTYEQYF	TGTGCCAGCAGTAAACAGACTAGCGTGACCTACGAGCAGTACTTC
TRBV5-1	TRBJ2-2	14	NA	NA	CASSLAGSPGELFF	TGCGCCAGCAGCTTGGCGGGGAGCCCCGGGGAGCTGTTTTTT
TRBV11-3	TRBJ2-5	19	many	TRBD1	CASSSLWTRADRGQETQYF	TGTGCCAGCAGCTCCTTATGGACCCGGGCGGACAGGGGCCAAGAGACCCAGTACTTC
TRBV30	TRBJ2-2	16	NA	NA	CAWSVLGRLTTGELFF	TGTGCCTGGAGTGTTCTCGGCCGATTGACGACCGGGGAGCTGTTTTTT
TRBV7-3	TRBJ2-6	19	NA	NA	CASSEAPALRLSGANVLTF	TGTGCCAGCAGTGAAGCGCCCGCATTAAGGCTTTCTGGGGCCAACGTCCTGACTTTC
TRBV30	TRBJ1-2	14	many	TRBD1	CAWSVTGGVGGYTF	TGTGCCTGGAGTGTAACAGGGGGCGTAGGAGGCTACACCTTC
TRBV6-2/TRBV6-3	TRBJ1-2	14	few	TRBD1	CASTPRDRVYGYTF	TGTGCCAGCACTCCCCGGGACAGAGTCTATGGCTACACCTTC
TRBV6-1	TRBJ2-7	15	few	NA	CASSEGPEKSYEQYF	TGTGCCAGCAGTGAAGGACCCGAGAAGAGCTACGAGCAGTACTTC
TRBV6-1	TRBJ2-5	16	many	NA	CASSETGPHKGETQYF	TGTGCCAGCAGTGAAACAGGGCCTCACAAGGGGGAGACCCAGTACTTC
TRBV2	TRBJ2-7	14	many	TRBD1	CVVGKGQGTYEQYF	TGTGTTGTGGGGAAGGGACAGGGCACCTACGAGCAGTACTTC
TRBV28	TRBJ2-7	14	many	TRBD2	CASRVAGTSYEQYF	TGTGCCAGCAGGGTAGCGGGGACTTCCTACGAGCAGTACTTC
TRBV20-1	TRBJ2-7	13	NA	NA	CSARDVGSYEQYF	TGCAGTGCTAGAGATGTGGGCTCCTACGAGCAGTACTTC
TRBV6-5	TRBJ1-2	15	NA	NA	CASSYSPPRGYGYTF	TGTGCCAGCAGTTACTCTCCGCCCCGCGGATATGGCTACACCTTC
TRBV29-1	TRBJ2-2	12	many	NA	CSSLVVTGELFF	TGCAGCTCCCTCGTCGTCACCGGGGAGCTGTTTTTT
TRBV10-3	TRBJ2-5	15	many	NA	CAISDTSSGQETQYF	TGTGCCATCAGTGACACTAGCTCGGGCCAAGAGACCCAGTACTTC
TRBV30	TRBJ2-7	12	NA	NA	CALGERSYEQYF	TGTGCCTTAGGGGAACGGTCCTACGAGCAGTACTTC
TRBV4-1	TRBJ2-2	19	NA	NA	CASSQALAERSSNTGELFF	TGCGCCAGCAGCCAAGCTCTTGCCGAGCGGAGCTCGAACACCGGGGAGCTGTTTTTT
TRBV11-2	TRBJ2-1	16	many	NA	CASSPRAGTGYNEQFF	TGTGCCAGCAGCCCGCGGGCCGGGACCGGCTACAATGAGCAGTTCTTC
TRBV7-2	TRBJ2-7	14	few	NA	CASSSQGTTTTQYF	TGTGCCAGCAGCTCCCAAGGGACGACCACGACGCAGTACTTC
TRBV12-3/TRBV12-4	TRBJ2-7	13	many	NA	CASSFGQGGEQYF	TGTGCCAGCAGTTTTGGGCAGGGGGGCGAGCAGTACTTC
TRBV12-3/TRBV12-4	TRBJ1-6	14	once	NA	CASRSGSYNSPLHF	TGTGCCAGTAGGAGCGGCTCCTATAATTCACCCCTCCACTTT
TRBV6-1	TRBJ1-2	15	once	TRBD1	CASSQNPRGPYGYTF	TGTGCCAGCAGCCAGAACCCTAGGGGGCCCTATGGCTACACCTTC
TRBV6-1	TRBJ2-5	13	many	NA	CASSEAWRQTQYF	TGTGCCAGCAGTGAAGCATGGAGACAGACCCAGTACTTC
TRBV20-1	TRBJ2-4	17	NA	TRBD2	CSARGGLAGGVEDIQYF	TGCAGTGCTAGGGGGGGACTAGCGGGAGGGGTTGAGGACATTCAGTACTTC
TRBV19	TRBJ1-2	15	NA	TRBD1	CASSIPADRVYGYTF	TGTGCCAGTAGTATACCCGCCGACAGGGTCTATGGCTACACCTTC
TRBV18	TRBJ1-1	13	many	TRBD1	CASSPGEGATAFF	TGTGCCAGCTCACCAGGAGAGGGGGCGACGGCTTTCTTT
TRBV18	TRBJ2-2	15	NA	NA	CASSPKSGRNGELFF	TGTGCCAGCTCACCGAAGTCCGGGAGAAACGGGGAGCTGTTTTTT